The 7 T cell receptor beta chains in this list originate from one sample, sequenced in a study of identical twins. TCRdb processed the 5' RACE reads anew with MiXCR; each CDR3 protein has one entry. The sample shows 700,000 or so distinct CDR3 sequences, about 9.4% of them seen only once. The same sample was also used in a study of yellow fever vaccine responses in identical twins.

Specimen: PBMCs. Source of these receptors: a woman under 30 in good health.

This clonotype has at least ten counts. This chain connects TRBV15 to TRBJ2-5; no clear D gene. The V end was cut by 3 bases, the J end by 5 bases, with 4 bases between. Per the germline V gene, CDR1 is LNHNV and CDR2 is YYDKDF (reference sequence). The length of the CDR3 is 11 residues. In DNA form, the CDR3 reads TGTGCCACCAGCAGCGGGGAGACCCAGTACTTC. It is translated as CATSSGETQYF. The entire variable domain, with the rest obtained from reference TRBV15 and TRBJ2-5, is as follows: DAMVIQNPRYQVTQFGKPVTLSCSQTLNHNVMYWYQQKSSQAPKLLFHYYDKDFNNEADTPDNFQSRRPNTSFCFLDIRSPGLGDTAMYLCATSSGETQYFGPGTRLLVL.

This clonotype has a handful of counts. CDR3 protein: CASSQVGTSTNEKLFF. CDR3 DNA sequence: TGTGCCAGCAGCCAAGTCGGGACGTCAACTAATGAAAAACTGTTTTTT. The chain employs TRBV4-2 and TRBJ1-4, with a possible D match to TRBD1 (5 bases). The CDR3 loop spans 16 amino acids. Germline assignment: CDR1 LGHNA and CDR2 YNFKEQ. The ends were cut back, 1 base at V and 0 bases at J, with 9 bases in the middle.

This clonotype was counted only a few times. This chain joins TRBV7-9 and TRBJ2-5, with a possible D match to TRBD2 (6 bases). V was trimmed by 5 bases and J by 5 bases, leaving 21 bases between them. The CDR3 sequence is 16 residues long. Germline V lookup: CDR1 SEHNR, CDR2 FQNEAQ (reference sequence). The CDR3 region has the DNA TGTGCCAGCAGCACGCACATTGCGGGGATGGGTGAGACCCAGTACTTC. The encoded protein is CASSTHIAGMGETQYF.

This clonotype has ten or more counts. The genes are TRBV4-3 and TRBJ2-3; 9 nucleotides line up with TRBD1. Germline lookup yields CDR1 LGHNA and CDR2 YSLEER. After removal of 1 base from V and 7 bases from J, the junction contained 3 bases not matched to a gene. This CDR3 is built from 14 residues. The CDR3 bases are TGCGCCAGCAGCCAAGGGACAGGGGTGAATACGCAGTATTTT. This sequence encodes CASSQGTGVNTQYF.

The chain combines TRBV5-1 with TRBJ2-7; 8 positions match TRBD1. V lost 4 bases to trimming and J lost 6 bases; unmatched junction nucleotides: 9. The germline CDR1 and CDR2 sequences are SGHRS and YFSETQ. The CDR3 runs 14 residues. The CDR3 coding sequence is TGCGCCAGCAGCCCGGGACAGGACCATCCCGAGCAGTACTTC. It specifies CASSPGQDHPEQYF.

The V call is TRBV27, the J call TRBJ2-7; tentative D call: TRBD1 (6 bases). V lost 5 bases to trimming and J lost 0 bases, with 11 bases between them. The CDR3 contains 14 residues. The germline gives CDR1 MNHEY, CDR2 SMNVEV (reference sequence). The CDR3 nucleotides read TGTGCCAGCAGTAGATCAGGGGTCTCCTACGAGCAGTACTTC. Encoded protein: CASSRSGVSYEQYF.

As DNA, the CDR3 is TGTGCCTGGAGGGGACAGGGGGGAACTGAAGCTTTCTTT. Its protein is CAWRGQGGTEAFF. The chain combines TRBV30 with TRBJ1-1, with TRBD1 matching over 11 bases. This CDR3 has 13 amino acids. CDR1 and CDR2 (germline): GTSNPN, SVGIG (reference sequence). After removal of 3 bases from V and 5 bases from J, the junction contained 2 bases not matched to a gene.